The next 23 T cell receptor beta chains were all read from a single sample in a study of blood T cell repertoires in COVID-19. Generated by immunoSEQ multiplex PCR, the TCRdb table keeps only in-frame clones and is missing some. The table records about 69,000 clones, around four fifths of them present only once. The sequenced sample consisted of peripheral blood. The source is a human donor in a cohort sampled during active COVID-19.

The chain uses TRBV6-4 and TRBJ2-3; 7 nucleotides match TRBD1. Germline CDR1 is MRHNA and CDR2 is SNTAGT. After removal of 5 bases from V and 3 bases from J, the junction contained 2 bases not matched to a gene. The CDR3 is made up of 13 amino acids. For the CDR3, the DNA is TGTGCCAGCAGTACCAGGGGGACAGATACGCAGTATTTT. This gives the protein CASSTRGTDTQYF.

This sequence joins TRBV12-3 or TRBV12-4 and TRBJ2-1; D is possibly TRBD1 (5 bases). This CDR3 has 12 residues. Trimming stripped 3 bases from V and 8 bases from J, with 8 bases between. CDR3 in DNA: TGTGCCAGCAGTTTCAGGGTCGATGAGCAGTTCTTC. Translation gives CASSFRVDEQFF.

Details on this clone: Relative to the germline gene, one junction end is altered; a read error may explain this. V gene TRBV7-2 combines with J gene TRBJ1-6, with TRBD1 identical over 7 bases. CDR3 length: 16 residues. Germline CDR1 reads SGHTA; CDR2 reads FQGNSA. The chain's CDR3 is CASSARQGSHNSPLHF. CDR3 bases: TGTGCCAGCAGCGCTCGACAGGGCTCCCATAATTCACCCCTCCACTTT.

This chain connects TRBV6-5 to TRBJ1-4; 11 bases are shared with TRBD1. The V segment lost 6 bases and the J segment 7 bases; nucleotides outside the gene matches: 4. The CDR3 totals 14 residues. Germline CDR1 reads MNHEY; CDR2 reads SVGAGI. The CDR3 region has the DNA TGTGCCAGCAGGGACAGGGGGCGTAGTGAAAAACTGTTTTTT. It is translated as CASRDRGRSEKLFF.

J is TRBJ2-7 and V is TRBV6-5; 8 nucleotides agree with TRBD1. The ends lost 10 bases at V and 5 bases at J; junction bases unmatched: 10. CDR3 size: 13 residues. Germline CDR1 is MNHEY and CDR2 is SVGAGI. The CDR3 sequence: CATFRTGNNEQYF. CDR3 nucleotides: TGTGCCACCTTTCGGACAGGGAACAACGAGCAGTACTTC.

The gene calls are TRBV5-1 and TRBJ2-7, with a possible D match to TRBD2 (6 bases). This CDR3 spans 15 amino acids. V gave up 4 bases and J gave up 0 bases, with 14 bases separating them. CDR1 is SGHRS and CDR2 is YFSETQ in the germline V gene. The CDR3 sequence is CASSPAEGSSYEQYF. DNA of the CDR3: TGCGCCAGCAGCCCGGCGGAGGGCAGCTCCTACGAGCAGTACTTC. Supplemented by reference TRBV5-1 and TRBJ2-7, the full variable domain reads KAGVTQTPRYLIKTRGQQVTLSCSPISGHRSVSWYQQTPGQGLQFLFEYFSETQRNKGNFPGRFSGRQFSNSRSEMNVSTLELGDSALYLCASSPAEGSSYEQYFGPGTRLTVT.

The CDR3 DNA reads TGTGCCAGCAGCGTATCAGGGGGCGACACTGAAGCTTTCTTT. It encodes CASSVSGGDTEAFF. V is TRBV9 and J is TRBJ1-1; 8 bases line up with TRBD1. Trimming removed 1 base from V and 3 bases from J; junction bases left unmatched: 2. The CDR3 has 14 residues. Per the germline V gene, CDR1 is SGDLS and CDR2 is YYNGEE.

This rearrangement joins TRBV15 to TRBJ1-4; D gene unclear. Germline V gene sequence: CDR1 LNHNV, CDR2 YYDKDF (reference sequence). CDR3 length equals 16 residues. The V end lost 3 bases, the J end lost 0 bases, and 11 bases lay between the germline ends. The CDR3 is CATSSGLQATNEKLFF. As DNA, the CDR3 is TGTGCCACCAGCAGTGGGTTGCAGGCAACTAATGAAAAACTGTTTTTT.

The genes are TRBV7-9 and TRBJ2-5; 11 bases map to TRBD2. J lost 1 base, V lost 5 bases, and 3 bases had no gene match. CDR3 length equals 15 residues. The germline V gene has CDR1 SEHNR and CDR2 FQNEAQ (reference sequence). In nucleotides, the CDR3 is TGTGCCAGCAGCCCGGGGACTAGCGGCCAAGAGACCCAGTACTTC. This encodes CASSPGTSGQETQYF.

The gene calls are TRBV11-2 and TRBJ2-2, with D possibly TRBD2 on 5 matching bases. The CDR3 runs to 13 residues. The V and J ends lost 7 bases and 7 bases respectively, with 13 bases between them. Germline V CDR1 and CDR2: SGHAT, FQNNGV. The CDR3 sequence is CASKLVTGGELFF. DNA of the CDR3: TGTGCCAGCAAACTAGTCACTGGCGGGGAGCTGTTTTTT.

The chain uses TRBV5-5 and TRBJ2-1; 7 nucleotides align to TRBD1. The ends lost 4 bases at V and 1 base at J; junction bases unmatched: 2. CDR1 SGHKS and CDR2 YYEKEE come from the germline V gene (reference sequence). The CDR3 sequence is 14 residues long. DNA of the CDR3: TGTGCCAGCAGCCCGGGACAGTCCTACAATGAGCAGTTCTTC. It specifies CASSPGQSYNEQFF.

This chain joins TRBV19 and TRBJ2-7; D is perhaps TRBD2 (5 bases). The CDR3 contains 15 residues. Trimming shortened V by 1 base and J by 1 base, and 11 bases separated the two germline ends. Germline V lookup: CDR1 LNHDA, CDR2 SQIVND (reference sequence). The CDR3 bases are TGTGCCAGTAGTATAGGTCCGGGGAAGTCCTACGAGCAGTACTTC. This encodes CASSIGPGKSYEQYF. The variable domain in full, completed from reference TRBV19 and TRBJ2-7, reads DGGITQSPKYLFRKEGQNVTLSCEQNLNHDAMYWYRQDPGQGLRLIYYSQIVNDFQKGDIAEGYSVSREKKESFPLTVTSAQKNPTAFYLCASSIGPGKSYEQYFGPGTRLTVT.

The DNA for the CDR3 is TGTGCCAGCAGCGAGCCCCGTAAGGGCCAGGGGCAGATCAAGGCAGATACGCAGTATTTT. This encodes CASSEPRKGQGQIKADTQYF. The rearrangement links TRBV9 to TRBJ2-3; the D gene is possibly TRBD1 (6 bases). Trimming removed 3 bases from V and 4 bases from J, with 30 bases in between. CDR3 length: 20 residues. Germline values: CDR1 SGDLS, CDR2 YYNGEE.

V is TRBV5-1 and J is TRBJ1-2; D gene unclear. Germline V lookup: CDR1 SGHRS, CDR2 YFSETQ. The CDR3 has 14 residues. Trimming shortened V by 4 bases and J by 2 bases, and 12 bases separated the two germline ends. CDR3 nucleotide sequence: TGCGCCAGCAGCACCGGCGGGGTAAACTATGGCTACACCTTC. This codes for CASSTGGVNYGYTF. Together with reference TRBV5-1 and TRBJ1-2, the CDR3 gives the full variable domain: KAGVTQTPRYLIKTRGQQVTLSCSPISGHRSVSWYQQTPGQGLQFLFEYFSETQRNKGNFPGRFSGRQFSNSRSEMNVSTLELGDSALYLCASSTGGVNYGYTFGSGTRLTVV.

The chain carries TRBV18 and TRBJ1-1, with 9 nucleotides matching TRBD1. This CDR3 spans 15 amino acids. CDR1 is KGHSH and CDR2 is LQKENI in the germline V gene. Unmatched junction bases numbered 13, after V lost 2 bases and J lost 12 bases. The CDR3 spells CASSPGSGTGLVTFF. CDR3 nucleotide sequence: TGTGCCAGCTCACCAGGATCCGGGACAGGGCTTGTAACTTTCTTT.

The CDR3 DNA reads as TGTGCCAGCAAAAAGAGCGGGGTCAGCTCCTACGAGCAGTACTTC. Encoded protein: CASKKSGVSSYEQYF. V and J are TRBV6-5 and TRBJ2-7; 7 positions match TRBD2. Germline assignment: CDR1 MNHEY and CDR2 SVGAGI. The CDR3 covers 15 residues. The V and J ends lost 7 bases and 0 bases, in that order; junction bases with no gene match: 9.

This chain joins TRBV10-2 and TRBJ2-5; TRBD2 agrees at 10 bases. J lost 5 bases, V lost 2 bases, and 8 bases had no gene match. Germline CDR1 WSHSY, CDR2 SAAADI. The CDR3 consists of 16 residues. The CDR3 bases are TGCGCCAGCAGTGAGCCGAGCGGGGGGGCCAGGGAGACCCAGTACTTC. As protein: CASSEPSGGARETQYF.

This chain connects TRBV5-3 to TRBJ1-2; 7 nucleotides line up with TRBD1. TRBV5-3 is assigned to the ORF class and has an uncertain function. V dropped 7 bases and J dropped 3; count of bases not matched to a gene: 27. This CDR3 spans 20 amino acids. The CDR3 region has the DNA TGTGCCAGAGCCTCAACACTAAGCCGGGACAGAGACGATACGGACTATGGCTACACCTTC. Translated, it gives CARASTLSRDRDDTDYGYTF.

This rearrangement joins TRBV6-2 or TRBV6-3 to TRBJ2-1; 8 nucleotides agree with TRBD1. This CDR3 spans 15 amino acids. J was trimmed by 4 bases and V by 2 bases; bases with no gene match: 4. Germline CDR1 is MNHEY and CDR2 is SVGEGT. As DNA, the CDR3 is TGTGCCAGCAGTTACGCGGGACAGGTGTACAATGAGCAGTTCTTC. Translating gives CASSYAGQVYNEQFF.

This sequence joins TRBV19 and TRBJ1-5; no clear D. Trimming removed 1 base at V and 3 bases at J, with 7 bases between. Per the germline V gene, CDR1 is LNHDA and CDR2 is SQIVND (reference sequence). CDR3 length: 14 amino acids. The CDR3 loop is CASSIVTVNQPQHF. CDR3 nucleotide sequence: TGTGCCAGTAGTATAGTAACAGTCAATCAGCCCCAGCATTTT.

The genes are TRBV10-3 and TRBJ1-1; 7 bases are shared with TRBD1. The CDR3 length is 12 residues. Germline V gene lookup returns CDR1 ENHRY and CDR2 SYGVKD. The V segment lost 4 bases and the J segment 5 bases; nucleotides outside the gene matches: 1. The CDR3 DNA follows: TGTGCCATCAGTGGACAGGGAACTGAAGCTTTCTTT. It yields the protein CAISGQGTEAFF.

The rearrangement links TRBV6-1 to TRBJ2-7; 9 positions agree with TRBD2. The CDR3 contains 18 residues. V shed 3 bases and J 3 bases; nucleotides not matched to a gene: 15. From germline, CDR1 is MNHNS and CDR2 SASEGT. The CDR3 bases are TGTGCCAGCAGTGAGAGCCCGGACTATAGCGGGGGCGACTACGAGCAGTACTTC. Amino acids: CASSESPDYSGGDYEQYF.

CDR3 region: CASSLDRGDYTF. In DNA form, the CDR3 reads TGTGCCAGCAGCTTGGACAGGGGGGACTACACCTTC. V gene TRBV5-5 combines with J gene TRBJ1-2; 8 bases fit TRBD1. The V segment lost 0 bases and the J segment 10 bases; nucleotides outside the gene matches: 2. The CDR3 has 12 residues. Looked up from germline, CDR1 is SGHKS and CDR2 is YYEKEE (reference sequence).